The 15 T cell receptor beta chains below were found in one sample sequenced in a study of blood T cell repertoires in COVID-19 (dated by TCRdb to 2020 to 2021). Library method: the immunoSEQ multiplex PCR assay. Imported from immuneACCESS, the table was reduced by TCRdb to in-frame sequences with V and J called. These copies leave out some clones; in studies compared against another copy, an unresolved V gene accounts for under half, and the cause of the remainder is not known. The sample table shows 150,000 to 200,000 clones, and 80% to 90% are seen once. Jointly, the top ten make up approximately 18% of the sample. Sequenced material: peripheral blood. The receptors were sampled from a woman of 80 years or more with acute or convalescent COVID-19.

The chain joins TRBV5-5 to TRBJ2-2, with 7 bases lining up with TRBD1. Germline V gives CDR1 SGHKS, CDR2 YYEKEE (reference sequence). The V segment lost 6 bases and the J segment 8 bases; nucleotides outside the gene matches: 13. The CDR3 sequence is 15 residues long. DNA for the CDR3: TGTGCCAGCAACCAGGGTGGGACAGCCTGGGGGGAGCTGTTTTTT. Translated: CASNQGGTAWGELFF.

The CDR3 spells CASSPQGSTQYF. The CDR3 DNA sequence: TGCGCCAGCAGCCCGCAGGGTTCTACGCAGTATTTT. This chain connects TRBV5-1 to TRBJ2-3, with TRBD1 as a possible D gene (5 bases). The CDR3 has 12 amino acids. Germline V gene data show CDR1 as SGHRS and CDR2 as YFSETQ. V lost 4 bases and J lost 8, with 11 bases in between.

CDR3 amino acids: CASSKGQGTDTQYF. In DNA form, the CDR3 reads TGTGCCAGCTCTAAGGGACAAGGCACAGATACGCAGTATTTT. The V gene is TRBV25-1, the J gene TRBJ2-3, with a possible D match to TRBD1 (6 bases). Germline V CDR1 and CDR2: MGHDK, SYGVNS. V lost 8 bases and J lost 1, with 13 bases in between. The CDR3 consists of 14 residues.

This clone was counted only a few times. V is TRBV21-1 and J is TRBJ1-1; whether TRBD1, the table's D call, matches the DNA was not checked. TRBV21-1 is noted as a pseudogene. The CDR3 is 13 residues long. The CDR3 protein is CASSKLGDTEAFF. The CDR3 DNA reads as TGTGCCAGCAGCAAACTAGGGGACACTGAAGCTTTCTTT.

DNA for the CDR3: TGTGCCAGCAGCCTTTTCGGCGGGGGGATATCTAGCACAGATACGCAGTATTTT. Protein: CASSLFGGGISSTDTQYF. The rearrangement uses TRBV9 and TRBJ2-3; 8 bases line up with TRBD2. The germline V gene encodes CDR1 SGDLS and CDR2 YYNGEE. With 4 bases clipped from V and 0 bases from J, the junction kept 13 bases outside the gene matches. The CDR3 covers 18 residues.

This clone was observed once. The chain combines TRBV21-1 with TRBJ1-1. TRBV21-1 counts as a pseudogene. The CDR3 loop spans 17 amino acids. Written as DNA, the CDR3 is TGTGCCAGCAGCAAAAGACCCCCGGGGGGGGTAGGGTCTGAAGCTTTCTTT. Amino acids: CASSKRPPGGVGSEAFF.

This sequence joins TRBV18 and TRBJ2-5, with TRBD2 as a possible D gene (5 bases). V was cut by 2 bases and J by 2 bases, with 12 bases left in between. Germline V gene lookup returns CDR1 KGHSH and CDR2 LQKENI. This CDR3 is 15 amino acids long. For the CDR3, the DNA is TGTGCCAGCTCACCAGGAGCGGAGAAACAAGAGACCCAGTACTTC. Translated: CASSPGAEKQETQYF.

This clone occurred a few times. An end of the junction does not agree with germline; a read error may underlie this. The rearrangement joins TRBV28 to TRBJ2-7; D gene uncertain. This CDR3 is built from 14 residues. Germline values: CDR1 MDHEN, CDR2 SYDVKM. The CDR3 nucleotides are TGTGCAAGCACAACCGCTCCGCTTACTCGCGAGCAGTACTTC. Amino acids: CASTTAPLTREQYF. Full variable domain (missing parts from reference TRBV28 and TRBJ2-7): DVKVTQSSRYLVKRTGEKVFLECVQDMDHENMFWYRQDPGLGLRLIYFSYDVKMKEKGDIPEGYSVSREKKERFSLILESASTNQTSMYLCASTTAPLTREQYFGPGTRLTVT.

The CDR3 here is CAISEVTGGNVPLHF. As DNA, the CDR3 is TGTGCCATCAGTGAGGTGACAGGGGGAAATGTCCCCCTCCACTTT. This rearrangement joins TRBV10-3 to TRBJ1-6, with 9 bases fitting TRBD1. The junction had 9 bases not matched to a gene; V was cut back by 2 bases and J by 13 bases. The CDR3 loop spans 15 amino acids. In germline, CDR1 is ENHRY, CDR2 SYGVKD.

The genes are TRBV3-1 (or the pseudogene TRBV3-2) and TRBJ2-3; TRBD2 matches at 9 bases. The CDR3 is 15 residues long. Germline trimming cut 5 bases from V and 5 bases from J; bases unmatched to any gene: 8. CDR1 is LGHDT and CDR2 is YNNKEL in the germline V gene (reference sequence). Here the CDR3 reads CASSGGSGSIDTQYF. For the CDR3, the DNA is TGTGCCAGCAGCGGAGGTAGCGGGAGTATAGATACGCAGTATTTT.

The chain is built from TRBV28 and TRBJ2-3; 12 bases agree with TRBD2. From germline, CDR1 is MDHEN and CDR2 SYDVKM. The junction had 8 bases not matched to a gene; V was cut back by 6 bases and J by 4 bases. The CDR3 consists of 16 residues. This CDR3 is CASSSPTSGSPDTQYF. CDR3 in DNA: TGTGCCAGCAGCTCCCCGACTAGCGGGAGCCCAGATACGCAGTATTTT.

The chain uses TRBV7-2 and TRBJ1-1, with D perhaps TRBD1 (5 bases). Trimming took 6 bases from V and 5 from J, leaving 16 bases between them. Germline V gene lookup returns CDR1 SGHTA and CDR2 FQGNSA. This CDR3 is built from 14 residues. CDR3: CASRNQGTPTEAFF. CDR3 nucleotides: TGTGCCAGCAGGAACCAGGGCACACCAACTGAAGCTTTCTTT.

The CDR3 here is CASRIQGHQPQHF. CDR3 DNA: TGTGCCAGCAGAATTCAGGGACACCAGCCCCAGCATTTT. V gene TRBV2 combines with J gene TRBJ1-5; D possibly corresponds to TRBD1 (6 bases). Germline values: CDR1 SNHLY, CDR2 FYNNEI. This CDR3 has 13 residues. Trimming shortened V by 6 bases and J by 7 bases, and 13 bases separated the two germline ends.

J is TRBJ2-7 and V is TRBV3-1 (or the pseudogene TRBV3-2); D might be TRBD1 (6 bases). Germline V gives CDR1 LGHDT, CDR2 YNNKEL (reference sequence). With 4 bases removed from V and 7 bases from J, the gap between germline ends came to 14 bases. The CDR3 runs to 13 residues. CDR3 DNA: TGTGCCAGCAGCCTCTTGGGGGCGCGAGAGCAGTACTTC. Protein product: CASSLLGAREQYF.

This chain joins TRBV6-6 and TRBJ2-1; 12 bases align to TRBD2. CDR1 is MNHNY and CDR2 is SVGAGI in the germline V gene (reference sequence). After removal of 7 bases from V and 7 bases from J, the junction contained 11 bases not matched to a gene. This CDR3 contains 16 residues. In nucleotides, the CDR3 is TGTGCCAGCACCAGCCCTAGCGGGGGGGCTGGTAATGAGCAGTTCTTC. It translates to CASTSPSGGAGNEQFF.